This T cell receptor (beta chain) was identified during a study of OX40 agonist ivuxolimab in advanced cancers. Whole-study findings and limits: At 0.1 to 3.0 mg/kg and by week 6, CD4+ and CD8+ T cells in the blood had expanded clonally.

Sequencing was performed with immunoSEQ multiplex PCR; in TCRdb, only in-frame clones are kept and a portion is missing. The sample lists 8,000 to 10,000 clones; approximately 72% were seen once. Trimming removed 2 bases from V and 2 bases from J; junction bases left unmatched: 2. In germline, CDR1 is SGDLS, CDR2 YYNGEE. CDR3 length: 15 residues. This clone has just a few counts. As yet, its antigen is unknown. The chain joins TRBV9 to TRBJ2-3; 10 nucleotides agree with TRBD2. This TCR was recovered from an adult with an advanced solid tumor such as melanoma, head and neck, liver or kidney cancer. The sample consisted of CD4+ or CD8+ T cells sorted from blood, taken in a trial of the OX40 agonist ivuxolimab. The CDR3 sequence is CASSVSGRYTDTQYF. In nucleotides, the CDR3 is TGTGCCAGCAGCGTTAGCGGGAGGTACACAGATACGCAGTATTTT.